This T cell receptor (beta chain) was profiled in a study of regulatory T cells in long-lasting Graves disease. Building of the TCR beta libraries involved iRepertoire HTBI primers and Arm-PCR of CDR3 regions. One entry per CDR3 protein results from TCRdb running MiXCR on the multiplex PCR reads. This table holds roughly 430,000 distinct CDR3 sequences, roughly 21% found once. This clonotype was detected many times. Germline CDR1 reads MDHEN; CDR2 reads SYDVKM. V was trimmed by 4 bases and J by 7 bases, leaving 7 bases between them. The CDR3 is 11 amino acids. Time point: persistent/refractory GD, antithyroid drugs over 5 years with positive TRAb. PBMCs provided the RNA from which the TCR library was made. Per American Thyroid Association guidelines, Graves' disease was diagnosed.

The TCR originated in a female donor with Graves disease. Sequenced material: peripheral blood mononuclear cells (PBMCs), taken when the disease was refractory, from a patient treated with antithyroid drugs. The chain uses TRBV28 and TRBJ2-5; no definite D call. The CDR3 region is CASSSPVTQYF. CDR3 DNA sequence: TGTGCCAGCAGTTCCCCAGTGACCCAGTACTTC.